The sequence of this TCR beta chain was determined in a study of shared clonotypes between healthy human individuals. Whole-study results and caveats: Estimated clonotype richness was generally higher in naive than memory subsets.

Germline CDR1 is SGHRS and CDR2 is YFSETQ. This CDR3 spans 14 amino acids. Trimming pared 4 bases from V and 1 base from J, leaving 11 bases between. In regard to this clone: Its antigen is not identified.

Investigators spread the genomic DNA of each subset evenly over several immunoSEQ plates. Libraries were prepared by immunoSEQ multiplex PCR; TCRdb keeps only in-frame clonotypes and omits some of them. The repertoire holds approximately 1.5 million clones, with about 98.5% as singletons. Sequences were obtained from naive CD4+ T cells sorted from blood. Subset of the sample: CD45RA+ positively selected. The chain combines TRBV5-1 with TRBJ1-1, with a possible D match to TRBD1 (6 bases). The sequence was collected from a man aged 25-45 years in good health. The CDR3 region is CASSVDRPNTEAFF. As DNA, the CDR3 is TGCGCCAGCAGCGTAGACAGGCCGAACACTGAAGCTTTCTTT.